This passage covers 2 T cell receptor beta chains from one sample sequenced in a study of response to subunit inactivated influenza vaccine. TCRdb independently ran MiXCR on the RT-PCR reads; one entry per CDR3 protein. The sample consists of 500,000 to 550,000 distinct CDR3 sequences, approximately 7.3% of them appearing once. The sequences come from PBMCs from blood, collected 23 months after vaccination. These receptors were taken from a man aged 50 to 69 who received an inactivated influenza vaccine.

This chain uses TRBV7-2 with TRBJ2-6; D gene unclear. Trimming shortened V by 5 bases and J by 9 bases, and 14 bases separated the two germline ends. Germline V gene sequence: CDR1 SGHTA, CDR2 FQGNSA. The CDR3 totals 14 residues. In DNA form, the CDR3 reads TGTGCCAGCAGCGCCCGGACCCATGGCAACGTCCTGACTTTC. It yields the protein CASSARTHGNVLTF.

In regard to this clonotype: A much larger clone is a single base away; this may be a read error. This chain uses TRBV28 with TRBJ2-1; no clear D gene. The V end was cut by 11 bases, the J end by 3 bases, with 11 bases between. This CDR3 contains 12 residues. The germline gives CDR1 MDHEN, CDR2 SYDVKM. CDR3 region: CAVRRGYNEQFF. The DNA of the CDR3 is TGTGCCGTCCGCCGCGGCTACAATGAGCAGTTCTTC.